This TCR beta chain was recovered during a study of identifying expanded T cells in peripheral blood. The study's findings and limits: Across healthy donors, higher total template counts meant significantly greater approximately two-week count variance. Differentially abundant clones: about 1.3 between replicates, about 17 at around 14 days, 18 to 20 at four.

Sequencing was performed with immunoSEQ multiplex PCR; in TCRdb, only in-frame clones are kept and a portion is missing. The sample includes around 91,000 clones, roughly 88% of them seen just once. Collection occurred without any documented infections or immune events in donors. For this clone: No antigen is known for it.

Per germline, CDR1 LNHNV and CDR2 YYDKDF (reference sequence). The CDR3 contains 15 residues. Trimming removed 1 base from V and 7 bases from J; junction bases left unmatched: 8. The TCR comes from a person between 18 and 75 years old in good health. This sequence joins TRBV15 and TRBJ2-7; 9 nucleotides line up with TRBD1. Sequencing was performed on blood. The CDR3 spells CATSRAPGTGFEQYF. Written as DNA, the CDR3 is TGTGCCACCAGCAGAGCACCCGGGACAGGGTTTGAGCAGTACTTC.